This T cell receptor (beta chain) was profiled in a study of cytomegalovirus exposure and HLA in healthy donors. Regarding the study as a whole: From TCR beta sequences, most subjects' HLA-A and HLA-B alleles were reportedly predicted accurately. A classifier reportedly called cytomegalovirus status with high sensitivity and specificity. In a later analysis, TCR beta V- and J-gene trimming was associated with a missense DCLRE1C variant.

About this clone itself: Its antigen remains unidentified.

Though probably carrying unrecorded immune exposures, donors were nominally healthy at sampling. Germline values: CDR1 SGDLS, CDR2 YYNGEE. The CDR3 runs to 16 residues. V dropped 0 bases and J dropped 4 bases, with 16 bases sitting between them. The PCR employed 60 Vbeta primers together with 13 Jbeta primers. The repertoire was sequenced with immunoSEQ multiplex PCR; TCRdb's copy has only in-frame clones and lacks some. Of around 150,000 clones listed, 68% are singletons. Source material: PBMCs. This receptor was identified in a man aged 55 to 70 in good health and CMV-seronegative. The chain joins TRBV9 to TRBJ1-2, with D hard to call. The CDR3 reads CASSVGVADATYGYTF. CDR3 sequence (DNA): TGTGCCAGCAGCGTAGGAGTGGCGGATGCCACCTATGGCTACACCTTC.